Given below is one TCR beta chain in context. At least 6.5 million PBMCs were isolated per sample. This record belongs to a study of blood T cells in healthy people across ages. Using a J-beta primer mix together with a sample-barcoded 5' primer, a second PCR was run for about 7 to 12 cycles. A template-switch adaptor containing 12 random nucleotides labeled each cDNA molecule. From the 5' RACE reads, TCRdb called clonotypes with MiXCR, one entry per CDR3 protein. The sample holds approximately 1,700,000 distinct CDR3 sequences, around 40% seen once. From germline, CDR1 is LGHDT and CDR2 YNNKEL (reference sequence). The CDR3 spans 17 residues.

The sequencing sample was made of blood. The chain employs TRBV3-1 and TRBJ2-7; 14 bases agree with TRBD2. With the DNA end fitting TRBJ2-5 better, the J assignment may be wrong. The TCR originated in a human donor in good health. This CDR3 is CASSQDGLAGGPGTQYF. The CDR3 DNA follows: TGTGCCAGCAGCCAAGATGGACTAGCGGGGGGACCAGGGACCCAGTACTTC.